Presented here are 29 T cell receptor beta chains from one specimen sequenced in a study of T cell repertoires in cytomegalovirus infection. Their specific antigens are unknown. MiXCR, run by TCRdb on the reads, gives a single entry per CDR3 protein. Of 700,000 to 850,000 distinct CDR3 sequences in the sample, around a third were seen once. Sequenced material: cultured CD8+ T cells from PBMCs, taken from culture after CMV antigen stimulation. These receptors all stem from a human donor in good health (CMV status not recorded). Some clones in this sample may be carry-over from other donors' samples.

The chain couples TRBV6-5 to TRBJ2-1, with 7 nucleotides matching TRBD1. The CDR3 spans 16 residues. Per germline, CDR1 MNHEY and CDR2 SVGAGI. V dropped 5 bases and J dropped 5; count of bases not matched to a gene: 12. The CDR3 nucleotides are TGTGCCAGCAGTCACAGGACAGGTGAGGGGAACAATGAGCAGTTCTTC. It encodes CASSHRTGEGNNEQFF.

This clonotype was found once. V and J are TRBV28 and TRBJ2-3; D may be TRBD2 (6 bases). The CDR3 covers 21 residues. CDR1 is MDHEN, CDR2 SYDVKM, per germline. With 2 bases removed from V and 2 bases from J, the gap between germline ends came to 29 bases. Here the CDR3 reads CASSLPATFVSGGAFTDTQYF. DNA for the CDR3: TGTGCCAGCAGTTTACCCGCCACATTCGTGTCTGGCGGGGCGTTCACAGATACGCAGTATTTT. Combining the CDR3 with reference TRBV28 and TRBJ2-3 gives the whole variable domain DVKVTQSSRYLVKRTGEKVFLECVQDMDHENMFWYRQDPGLGLRLIYFSYDVKMKEKGDIPEGYSVSREKKERFSLILESASTNQTSMYLCASSLPATFVSGGAFTDTQYFGPGTRLTVL.

This clonotype was recorded only once. The chain combines TRBV2 with TRBJ2-7; 12 nucleotides align to TRBD2. The CDR3 length is 14 residues. J was trimmed by 4 bases and V by 8 bases; bases with no gene match: 6. Per the germline V gene, CDR1 is SNHLY and CDR2 is FYNNEI. This CDR3 is CASRPSGGVYEQYV. The CDR3 DNA follows: TGTGCCAGCCGACCTAGCGGGGGGGTATACGAGCAGTACGTC.

The CDR3 spells CASSNDAVVAEAFF. In nucleotides, the CDR3 is TGTGCCAGCAGCAACGACGCGGTTGTGGCTGAAGCTTTCTTT. The chain links TRBV6-5 to TRBJ1-1, with unresolved D. V lost 6 bases to trimming and J lost 6 bases, with 17 bases between them. Germline lookup yields CDR1 MNHEY and CDR2 SVGAGI. The CDR3 has 14 residues.

The V and J genes are TRBV6-5 and TRBJ1-1; D is ambiguous. From germline, CDR1 is MNHEY and CDR2 SVGAGI. V gave up 2 bases and J gave up 4 bases, with 5 bases separating them. The CDR3 is 12 amino acids. The chain's CDR3 is CASSYPATEAFF. DNA for the CDR3: TGTGCCAGCAGTTACCCCGCCACTGAAGCTTTCTTT.

The table lists this clonotype with a few counts. In DNA, the CDR3 is TGTGCCAGTCCGGGGCAGGGAGGCTCGGCCCTCCACTTT. Translating gives CASPGQGGSALHF. The J gene is TRBJ1-6, the V gene TRBV2, with D possibly TRBD1 on 5 matching bases. V was pared by 9 bases and J by 14 bases, with 20 bases between. The CDR3 runs 13 residues. Germline V lookup: CDR1 SNHLY, CDR2 FYNNEI.

The chain is built from TRBV4-1 and TRBJ2-3, with D perhaps matching TRBD2 (5 bases). Germline CDR1 reads MGHRA; CDR2 reads YSYEKL. V was cut by 0 bases and J by 1 base, with 11 bases left in between. The CDR3 is made up of 16 amino acids. The CDR3 DNA reads TGCGCCAGCAGCCAAGATGCCCCCGGGGGCACAGATACGCAGTATTTT. Amino acids: CASSQDAPGGTDTQYF.

This clonotype has a handful of counts. The rearrangement links TRBV6-1 to TRBJ1-6; D not resolved. The CDR3 loop spans 15 amino acids. With 7 bases removed from V and 1 base from J, the gap between germline ends came to 11 bases. Germline-derived CDR1 and CDR2 are MNHNS and SASEGT. Here the CDR3 DNA reads TGTGCCAGCACCGAATGGGATTCCTATAATTCACCCCTCCACTTT. Encoded protein: CASTEWDSYNSPLHF.

The chain employs TRBV6-5 and TRBJ1-1; D gene ambiguous. This CDR3 comprises 14 residues. CDR1 and CDR2 (germline): MNHEY, SVGAGI. V lost 0 bases and J 6 bases, leaving 11 bases between the germline ends. CDR3 region: CASSYSGGSAEAFF. The CDR3 DNA is TGTGCCAGCAGTTACTCAGGAGGTTCTGCTGAAGCTTTCTTT.

This clonotype was counted between two and nine times. The chain links TRBV27 to TRBJ1-6; D possibly corresponds to TRBD1 (5 bases). V gave up 10 bases and J gave up 4 bases, with 17 bases separating them. CDR1 and CDR2 (germline): MNHEY, SMNVEV (reference sequence). The CDR3 spans 15 residues. CDR3 sequence reads: CATRDSWRYNSPLHF. The CDR3 nucleotides read TGTGCCACCAGGGACTCGTGGAGGTATAATTCACCCCTCCACTTT.

The rearrangement links TRBV14 to TRBJ2-1; the D gene could be TRBD1 or TRBD2 (5 bases each). The CDR3 extends over 12 amino acids. Trimming stripped 4 bases from V and 9 bases from J, with 10 bases between. Looked up from germline, CDR1 is SGHDN and CDR2 is FVKESK. Written as DNA, the CDR3 is TGTGCCAGCAGCCCCTTTGGGGGTGAGCAGTTCTTC. Amino acid sequence: CASSPFGGEQFF. Full variable domain (outside the CDR3, taken from reference TRBV14 and TRBJ2-1): EAGVTQFPSHSVIEKGQTVTLRCDPISGHDNLYWYRRVMGKEIKFLLHFVKESKQDESGMPNNRFLAERTGGTYSTLKVQPAELEDSGVYFCASSPFGGEQFFGPGTRLTVL.

This clonotype appeared a few times. This sequence joins TRBV7-2 and TRBJ1-5; TRBD1 is a possible D gene (6 bases). The CDR3 loop spans 16 amino acids. With 5 bases removed from V and 0 bases from J, the gap between germline ends came to 14 bases. Germline V gene data show CDR1 as SGHTA and CDR2 as FQGNSA. The CDR3 region is CASSQGRPGSNQPQHF. The CDR3 DNA is TGTGCCAGCAGCCAGGGGAGGCCGGGTAGCAATCAGCCCCAGCATTTT.

This chain joins TRBV6-5 and TRBJ2-1, with 11 bases that match TRBD1. The CDR3 extends over 17 amino acids. Germline CDR1 is MNHEY and CDR2 is SVGAGI. V trimming: 2 bases; J trimming: 8 bases; junction bases outside the gene matches: 11. The CDR3 loop reads CASSYPTGTGGTDEQFF. CDR3 coding DNA: TGTGCCAGCAGTTACCCGACCGGGACAGGGGGGACGGATGAGCAGTTCTTC.

On this clonotype: The junction departs from germline at one end; a sequencing error may be responsible. The rearrangement joins TRBV3-1 to TRBJ1-1, with TRBD1 identical over 9 bases. The CDR3 is 15 residues long. Per germline, CDR1 LGHDT and CDR2 YNNKEL (reference sequence). Here the CDR3 reads CASSQVGQGNGEAFF. CDR3 DNA sequence: TGTGCCAGTAGCCAAGTGGGACAGGGAAATGGTGAAGCTTTCTTT.

In nucleotides, the CDR3 is TGCGCCAGCAGCTCCTCTAGCGGGGGATTATACAATGAGCAGTTCTTC. This encodes CASSSSSGGLYNEQFF. This sequence joins TRBV5-1 and TRBJ2-1; 10 bases map to TRBD2. CDR3 length equals 16 residues. Trimming removed 3 bases from V and 4 bases from J; junction bases left unmatched: 7. Per germline, CDR1 SGHRS and CDR2 YFSETQ.

The V and J genes are TRBV27 and TRBJ2-1; 16 bases map to TRBD2. V was pared by 4 bases and J by 4 bases, with 7 bases of the junction left unmatched. CDR3 size: 18 residues. The germline gives CDR1 MNHEY, CDR2 SMNVEV (reference sequence). In DNA, the CDR3 is TGTGCCAGCAGTTCCCTGGGACTAGCGGGGGGGCCATACAATGAGCAGTTCTTC. It encodes CASSSLGLAGGPYNEQFF.

This clonotype has just a few counts. V is TRBV6-2 or TRBV6-3 and J is TRBJ1-1; perhaps TRBD1 as D (6 bases). V lost 6 bases and J 1 base, leaving 18 bases between the germline ends. The CDR3 is 16 residues long. Germline assignment: CDR1 MNHEY and CDR2 SVGEGT. In nucleotides, the CDR3 is TGTGCCAGCAGCACCCCGACAGGTTGGTCGAACACTGAAGCTTTCTTT. Its translation is CASSTPTGWSNTEAFF.

This clonotype was seen more than once but under ten times. The chain recombines TRBV6-5 with TRBJ2-3, with 8 bases fitting TRBD2. The CDR3 has 14 residues. Germline V gives CDR1 MNHEY, CDR2 SVGAGI. Unmatched junction bases numbered 8, after V lost 7 bases and J lost 5 bases. The CDR3 DNA sequence: TGTGCCAGCACCGACGGGGGGGGAGGAGATACGCAGTATTTT. Amino acid sequence: CASTDGGGGDTQYF.

This clonotype was counted a few times. This chain connects TRBV6-5 to TRBJ2-1, with TRBD2 as a possible D gene (6 bases). Per germline, CDR1 MNHEY and CDR2 SVGAGI. This CDR3 is built from 15 residues. V dropped 2 bases and J dropped 8 bases, with 16 bases sitting between them. The DNA of the CDR3 is TGTGCCAGCAGTTACCCGGGGCGGGGTACGGATGAGCAGTTCTTC. It is translated as CASSYPGRGTDEQFF.

This sequence joins TRBV6-5 and TRBJ1-1, with a possible D match to TRBD1 (5 bases). CDR1 is MNHEY, CDR2 SVGAGI, per germline. The germline V and J ends were trimmed by 0 bases and 0 bases, with 14 bases remaining between them. The CDR3 loop spans 17 amino acids. CDR3 amino acids: CASSYSYPGTMNTEAFF. CDR3 coding DNA: TGTGCCAGCAGTTACTCGTATCCGGGGACGATGAACACTGAAGCTTTCTTT.

V usage is TRBV10-3 and J usage is TRBJ1-1; 7 nucleotides match TRBD1. Germline-derived CDR1 and CDR2 are ENHRY and SYGVKD. The CDR3 sequence is 14 residues long. V trimming: 3 bases; J trimming: 6 bases; junction bases outside the gene matches: 7. CDR3 DNA sequence: TGTGCCATCAGTGATCAGGGGGAGTTCGCTGAAGCTTTCTTT. This sequence encodes CAISDQGEFAEAFF.

CDR3 in amino acids: CASSETKVSEQYF. In nucleotides, the CDR3 is TGTGCCAGCAGTGAAACGAAGGTTTCCGAGCAGTACTTC. The V and J genes are TRBV6-1 and TRBJ2-7; no clear D. CDR1 and CDR2 (germline): MNHNS, SASEGT. The CDR3 has 13 residues. V was clipped by 2 bases and J by 6 bases, with 11 bases between them.

This clonotype has more than one count but fewer than ten. The chain has TRBV7-2 and TRBJ2-7; 11 bases are a match to TRBD2. Germline CDR1 SGHTA, CDR2 FQGNSA. This CDR3 has 16 amino acids. V was pared by 5 bases and J by 4 bases, with 10 bases of the junction left unmatched. CDR3 residues: CASSPDSGGGGYEQYF. The CDR3 nucleotides read TGTGCCAGCAGCCCAGATAGCGGGGGGGGAGGGTACGAGCAGTACTTC.

This clonotype has just a few counts. At one of its ends the junction is not consistent with the germline gene, which may arise from a read error. The DNA for the CDR3 is TGTGCTAGCAGCTTACGCGCGGGCGGTGGCCAAGAGACCCAGTACTTC. It codes for CASSLRAGGGQETQYF. The chain recombines TRBV7-7 with TRBJ2-5; possibly TRBD2 for D (5 bases). The CDR3 is 16 amino acids. CDR1 and CDR2 from the germline V gene are SSHAT and FNYEAQ (reference sequence).

The chain combines TRBV7-2 with TRBJ2-5; 8 positions match TRBD1. Trimming removed 3 bases from V and 5 bases from J; junction bases left unmatched: 8. From germline, CDR1 is SGHTA and CDR2 FQGNSA. The CDR3 totals 15 residues. CDR3 region: CASSFQSGGSETQYF. The CDR3 DNA follows: TGTGCCAGCAGCTTCCAGTCAGGGGGCAGCGAGACCCAGTACTTC.

V and J are TRBV15 and TRBJ2-5; a possible D gene is TRBD2 (6 bases). Germline assignment: CDR1 LNHNV and CDR2 YYDKDF (reference sequence). The CDR3 length is 17 residues. V gave up 2 bases and J gave up 4 bases, with 20 bases separating them. This CDR3 is CATSRSIWDEGGETQYF. The CDR3 nucleotides read TGTGCCACCAGCAGATCCATTTGGGACGAGGGAGGAGAGACCCAGTACTTC.

The chain carries TRBV6-1 and TRBJ1-2, with D possibly matching TRBD1 (5 bases). Germline V gene data show CDR1 as MNHNS and CDR2 as SASEGT. V was clipped by 3 bases and J by 5 bases, with 16 bases between them. This CDR3 has 15 amino acids. The CDR3 bases are TGTGCCAGCAGTGATGGTCCCAGGGACGAATATGGCTACACCTTC. It is translated as CASSDGPRDEYGYTF.

The sample holds many counts of this clonotype. The V call is TRBV7-2, the J call TRBJ2-3; D might be TRBD2 (5 bases). V lost 5 bases and J 2 bases, leaving 14 bases between the germline ends. Germline CDR1 reads SGHTA; CDR2 reads FQGNSA. The CDR3 is 15 amino acids. The CDR3, as DNA: TGTGCCAGCAGCAAGGAGCGGCGAACCACAGATACGCAGTATTTT. Translation: CASSKERRTTDTQYF.

This clonotype was seen a handful of times. The chain joins TRBV11-3 to TRBJ2-1; 8 bases fit TRBD2. The CDR3 sequence is 15 residues long. Unmatched junction bases numbered 5, after V lost 4 bases and J lost 3 bases. Germline-derived CDR1 and CDR2 are SGHNT and YENEEA. The chain's CDR3 is CASSYRTSSYNEQFF. In DNA form, the CDR3 reads TGTGCCAGCAGCTACCGGACTAGCAGCTACAATGAGCAGTTCTTC.